The rows below give T cell receptor beta chains drawn from one sample of a study of shared clonotypes between healthy human individuals. Sequencing was performed with immunoSEQ multiplex PCR; in TCRdb, only in-frame clones are kept and a portion is missing. Of about 490,000 clones listed, approximately 80% are singletons. Sequenced: PBMCs. All receptors come from a woman aged 35 to 49 in good health. Some clones in this sample may be carry-over from other donors' samples. Each CDR3 is given with its conserved first and last residue. Fields, in order: D gene, CDR3 length, clone size, J gene, V gene, CDR3 DNA, CDR3 protein. The D gene is left open where the match is weak. Expanded clones are given a class, and other clones once, few, many or no size at all.

TRBD2,16,.,TRBJ2-3,TRBV6-4,TGTGCCAGCAGCGGACTAGCCCGAGGAGGCACAGATACGCAGTATTTT,CASSGLARGGTDTQYF
.,13,.,TRBJ2-7,TRBV21-1,TGTGCCAGCAGCAAACCCCCTTTATACGAGCAGTACTTC,CASSKPPLYEQYF
.,12,once,TRBJ1-1,TRBV5-6,TGTGCCAGCAGCTTGACCCGGGAGGTCGCTTTCTTT,CASSLTREVAFF
.,15,few,TRBJ1-5,TRBV11-2,TGTGCCAGCAGCTCCGGGACGGTTAGCAATCAGCCCCAGCATTTT,CASSSGTVSNQPQHF
.,13,once,TRBJ1-2,TRBV6-4,TGTGCCAGCAGTGAGAGGCGGGGGACTGGCTACACCTTC,CASSERRGTGYTF
TRBD1,15,.,TRBJ2-7,TRBV28,TGTGCCAGCACCAAAGGGACAGGGAGGGTATGGGAGCAGTACTTC,CASTKGTGRVWEQYF
.,14,.,TRBJ1-4,TRBV15,TGTGCCACCAGCCACGGGATAGCTAATGAAAAACTGTTTTTT,CATSHGIANEKLFF
TRBD2,18,few,TRBJ2-1,TRBV18,TGTGCCAGCTCACCAAACCTCCGGACTAGCGGGAGGGGCAATGAGCAGTTCTTC,CASSPNLRTSGRGNEQFF
.,14,.,TRBJ2-7,TRBV30,TGTGCCTGGAGTAGAGGGTTAGAAGGGAACGAGCAGTACTTC,CAWSRGLEGNEQYF
.,13,few,TRBJ1-2,TRBV11-2,TGTGCCAGCAGCTTAGAATTCTTGGACGGCTACACCTTC,CASSLEFLDGYTF
.,18,.,TRBJ2-7,TRBV5-6,TGTGCCAGCAGCTCCCTCATGCAGGGGGGCATAGCGTCCTACGAGCAGCACTTC,CASSSLMQGGIASYEQHF
TRBD1,12,few,TRBJ2-1,TRBV10-3,TGTGCCATCAGTGGACAGGGCAATGAACAGTTCTTC,CAISGQGNEQFF
.,13,few,TRBJ2-7,TRBV7-9,TGTGCCAGCAGCCGGGGGACTCTATACGAGCAGTACTTC,CASSRGTLYEQYF
TRBD1,17,.,TRBJ2-3,TRBV7-9,TGTGCCAGCAGCCTTGCGGGACAGGGGGTTTTCGCAGATACGCAGTATTTT,CASSLAGQGVFADTQYF
.,17,.,TRBJ1-3,TRBV7-2,TGTGCCAGCAGCCCCCGGGCCCCGGAGGTCACTAGAAACACCATATATTTT,CASSPRAPEVTRNTIYF
TRBD2,14,.,TRBJ2-1,TRBV19,TGTGCCAGTAGATCTAGCGGGAGGGTAGGTGAGCAGTTCTTC,CASRSSGRVGEQFF
TRBD1,17,.,TRBJ1-4,TRBV27,TGTGCCAGCAGTTACAGGGGCCTCAAGGCCTTTAATGAAAAACTGTTTTTT,CASSYRGLKAFNEKLFF
.,15,many,TRBJ2-1,TRBV4-2,TGTGCCAGCAGCCAAGAGAGAGGGAGGAGTAATGAGCAGTTCTTC,CASSQERGRSNEQFF
.,16,.,TRBJ2-1,TRBV7-7,TGTGCTAGCAGCTTAGATTTGCAAAGGGGCACCAATGAGCAGTTCTTC,CASSLDLQRGTNEQFF
TRBD1,15,.,TRBJ1-2,TRBV14,TGTGCCAGCAGCCACGGGACAGGGGTAGGGGATGGCTACACCTTC,CASSHGTGVGDGYTF
.,12,.,TRBJ1-2,TRBV7-8,TGTGCCACGTTGGGGGTTGGCTATGGCTACACCTTC,CATLGVGYGYTF
.,15,once,TRBJ2-2,TRBV19,TGTGCCAGTAGTCCCCCCCCGGGACGAGGCGGGGAGCTGTTTTTT,CASSPPPGRGGELFF
TRBD2,19,.,TRBJ2-1,TRBV7-9,TGTGCCAGCAGCCGGGGGGCACTAGCGGGAGGGAGCTCCTACAATGAGCAGTTCTTC,CASSRGALAGGSSYNEQFF
.,13,.,TRBJ2-7,TRBV6-5,TGTGCCAGCAGCCGGGGGAGCCTCTACGAGCAGTACTTC,CASSRGSLYEQYF
.,12,.,TRBJ1-5,TRBV6-5,TGTGCCAGCAGTTACCCGGGCCAGCCCCAGCATTTT,CASSYPGQPQHF
TRBD2,17,.,TRBJ2-2,TRBV4-2,TGTGCCAGCAGCCAAGAGGGACTAGCATTTAACACCGGGGAGCTGTTTTTT,CASSQEGLAFNTGELFF
.,15,.,TRBJ1-5,TRBV7-2,TGTGCCAGCAGTTTAGTAGACCGATGGGATCAGCCCCAGCATTTT,CASSLVDRWDQPQHF
TRBD2,14,.,TRBJ2-7,TRBV28,TGTGCCAGCAGGACCCTAGCGGGATCGGGCGAGCAGTACTTC,CASRTLAGSGEQYF